Listed here are 12 T cell receptor beta chains from one sample, sequenced in a study of CD8 T cells in Susac syndrome. Reverse transcription of about 0.5 to 1 ug RNA was carried out with random hexamers. From the immunoSEQ multiplex PCR reads, TCRdb called clonotypes with MiXCR, one entry per CDR3 protein. The sample carries 330,000 or so distinct CDR3 sequences, over 75% recorded once. Sequencing was performed on CD8+ T cells from PBMCs. The receptors were sampled from a human donor with multiple sclerosis.

The V gene is TRBV7-2, the J gene TRBJ1-6; D perhaps matches TRBD1 (6 bases). CDR3 length: 16 residues. Trimming removed 6 bases from V and 5 bases from J, with 17 bases in between. Germline CDR1 is SGHTA and CDR2 is FQGNSA. The CDR3 DNA is TGTGCCAGCAGTCGACAGGCCTGGTTACATAATTCACCCCTCCACTTT. Translating gives CASSRQAWLHNSPLHF.

This clonotype was detected only once. The chain is built from TRBV12-3 or TRBV12-4 and TRBJ2-1, with 9 bases matching TRBD1. V gave up 5 bases and J gave up 7 bases; unmatched junction bases: 6. The CDR3 totals 14 residues. CDR3 loop: CASSAGTGLNEQFF. CDR3 coding DNA: TGTGCCAGCAGTGCCGGGACAGGGTTGAATGAGCAGTTCTTC.

The chain carries TRBV9 and TRBJ2-3; 7 nucleotides align to TRBD1. Losses at the gene ends were 3 bases for V and 0 bases for J; bases not matched to a gene: 13. Per the germline V gene, CDR1 is SGDLS and CDR2 is YYNGEE. The CDR3 consists of 18 residues. The CDR3 here is CASSEGDTGTASTDTQYF. The CDR3 DNA reads TGTGCCAGCAGCGAGGGGGATACTGGGACAGCTAGCACAGATACGCAGTATTTT.

The chain recombines TRBV6-2 or TRBV6-3 with TRBJ2-2; TRBD1 matches 9 bases. J was trimmed by 4 bases and V by 0 bases; bases with no gene match: 6. Germline V lookup: CDR1 MNHEY, CDR2 SVGEGT. The CDR3 length is 17 residues. CDR3 region: CASSYSTGGVATGELFF. CDR3 DNA: TGTGCCAGCAGTTACTCTACAGGGGGCGTAGCCACCGGGGAGCTGTTTTTT.

The chain couples TRBV5-4 to TRBJ2-2; 9 nucleotides agree with TRBD2. V gave up 4 bases and J gave up 5 bases; unmatched junction bases: 9. The CDR3 runs 16 residues. Germline CDR1 SGHNT, CDR2 YYREEE (reference sequence). DNA of the CDR3: TGTGCCAGCAGCCCCTCGGGACTAGCAGAGACCGGGGAGCTGTTTTTT. It translates to CASSPSGLAETGELFF.

The chain has TRBV19 and TRBJ2-1, with a tentative D call TRBD2 (7 bases). Germline V gene sequence: CDR1 LNHDA, CDR2 SQIVND (reference sequence). V lost 5 bases, J lost 2 bases, and 13 bases lay in between. The CDR3 is made up of 15 amino acids. Here the CDR3 reads CASSDHGGPYNEQFF. CDR3 nucleotides: TGTGCCAGTAGTGACCACGGGGGGCCCTACAATGAGCAGTTCTTC.

This clonotype was recorded many times. An end of the junction differs from the germline gene, which may be a read error. This rearrangement joins TRBV6-1 to TRBJ1-6; no clear D. The CDR3 has 14 amino acids. Germline V gene lookup returns CDR1 MNHNS and CDR2 SASEGT. CDR3: CAISEEGSGSPLHF. Written as DNA, the CDR3 is TGTGCCATCAGTGAAGAGGGAAGCGGTTCACCCCTCCACTTT.

The V gene is TRBV4-1, the J gene TRBJ1-6, with 7 nucleotides matching TRBD1. Looked up from germline, CDR1 is MGHRA and CDR2 is YSYEKL. J was trimmed by 7 bases and V by 7 bases; bases with no gene match: 7. CDR3 length: 14 amino acids. This CDR3 is CASKMTGKNSPLHF. In DNA, the CDR3 is TGCGCCAGCAAGATGACAGGGAAGAATTCACCCCTCCACTTT.

CDR3 protein: CASSLAGSQPQHF. In DNA, the CDR3 is TGTGCCAGCAGTTTGGCAGGGAGCCAGCCCCAGCATTTT. This sequence joins TRBV27 and TRBJ1-5; the D gene is possibly TRBD1 (5 bases). Between the trimmed V and J ends, which lost 3 bases and 7 bases, there was a span of 10 bases. The length of the CDR3 is 13 residues. CDR1 and CDR2 from the germline V gene are MNHEY and SMNVEV (reference sequence).

V gene TRBV6-2 or TRBV6-3 combines with J gene TRBJ2-3; 7 bases agree with TRBD2. The V gene's germline CDR1 is MNHEY and CDR2 SVGEGT. The CDR3 is 18 amino acids. With V trimmed by 4 bases and J by 0 bases, 13 bases remained unmatched. For the CDR3, the DNA is TGTGCCAGCAGTTCCGATTACCTCTCTAGCGGCAGCACAGATACGCAGTATTTT. Protein sequence: CASSSDYLSSGSTDTQYF.

The rearrangement uses TRBV10-3 and TRBJ1-2; D remains ambiguous. The CDR3 length is 16 residues. V lost 1 base and J 5 bases, leaving 17 bases between the germline ends. CDR1 is ENHRY, CDR2 SYGVKD, per germline. The CDR3 DNA follows: TGTGCCATCAGTGAGTTTATAGATAACAGCGAATATGGCTACACCTTC. Encoded protein: CAISEFIDNSEYGYTF.

The sample holds a few counts of this clonotype. V gene TRBV19 combines with J gene TRBJ1-2; TRBD1 might be the D (6 bases). Per the germline V gene, CDR1 is LNHDA and CDR2 is SQIVND (reference sequence). The CDR3 contains 14 residues. V dropped 6 bases and J dropped 4 bases, with 15 bases sitting between them. For the CDR3, the DNA is TGTGCCAGTAGCGAGTCCGGGACACCCTATGGCTACACCTTC. Its protein product is CASSESGTPYGYTF.